This TCR beta chain was profiled in a study of cytomegalovirus exposure and HLA in healthy donors. CDR3 size: 13 residues. V trimming: 5 bases; J trimming: 4 bases; junction bases outside the gene matches: 4. CDR1 is MDHEN and CDR2 is SYDVKM in the germline V gene. Study findings and constraints: Subsequent analysis found a tendency for first-cohort TCR clusters to co-occur within the 95 to 150 validation repertoires.

TCRdb keeps only in-frame clones here, not all; method: immunoSEQ multiplex PCR. The repertoire consists of approximately 210,000 clones, with 88% occurring once and the leading ten covering about 2.7%. This clone came up once. Antigen specificity is unknown. Material: PBMCs. The TCR sequence derives from a woman between 18 and 30 years old in good health and CMV-seronegative. The chain joins TRBV28 to TRBJ1-1; 7 bases are shared with TRBD1. CDR3 nucleotides: TGTGCCAGCAGTATGAGGGGGCCCACTGAAGCTTTCTTT. It codes for CASSMRGPTEAFF.